This T cell receptor (beta chain) was sequenced during a study of blood T cells in healthy people across ages. With termini counted, the CDR3 has 8 amino acids. Germline CDR1 MNHEY, CDR2 SVGAGI. Only a few counts were recorded for this clonotype. The antigen is not known. Because it lacks the conserved phenylalanine or tryptophan at the end, this CDR3 is likely a read error. It is unclear where the CDR3 begins or ends on the DNA, so no DNA is shown, and the CDR3 is as TCRdb lists it. Isolated per sample were at least 7 million PBMCs. Using a J-beta primer mix together with a sample-barcoded 5' primer, a second PCR was run for roughly 7 to 11 cycles. TCRdb processed the 5' RACE reads anew with MiXCR; each CDR3 protein has one entry. The sample has over 600,000 distinct CDR3 sequences, roughly 21% seen once. Study-wide points: Fewer expanded clones and more diversity marked long-lived versus aged donors. Measured against age, TCR beta diversity per million T cells decreased in a roughly linear manner.

The V call is TRBV6-5, the J call TRBJ2-7; the table names TRBD2, a call not compared with the DNA. Material: blood. The sequence was obtained from a man aged 70 or older in good health. This CDR3 is CASRGLAG.